This T cell receptor (beta chain) was identified during a study of T cell repertoires in cytomegalovirus infection (dated by TCRdb to the late 2010s). Regarding the study in general: The HLA type of each donor mattered for the analysis, because public TCR beta signatures pointed to carriage of CMV infection along with the matching HLA type. Overall study results and their limits: The ex vivo response was dominated by HLA-C-restricted CMV-specific TCR beta clonotypes, which also provided the single most frequent clonotype in two of eight donors. In both this cohort and an independent cohort of under 450 donors, the cumulative frequency of public TCR beta family members distinguished carriers of CMV infection plus the relevant HLA type.

With respect to this clonotype: Its antigen is unknown. No much larger clonotype is one base removed from it; base qualities were not supplied.

The CDR3 spans 15 residues, from the cysteine through the phenylalanine. The only DNA kept is the CDR3, 45 bases in frame from the first base. Based on the germline V gene, the CDR1 and CDR2 sequences are MGHRA and YSYEKL. Trimming removed 0 bases from V and 3 bases from J, leaving 12 bases between the germline ends. This sample was sequenced with an Illumina HiSeq 1500. Using fastp trimming at Q25 and MiXCR clonotype assembly, TCRdb reanalyzed the public sequencing data and kept in-frame beta chains. Identical CDR3 proteins give one entry, which carries the most common genes and DNA. For this sample there are about 100,000 distinct CDR3 sequences; 23% appear just once. Approximately 39% of the sample lies in the top ten.

This sequence uses TRBV4-1 and TRBJ2-7, and perhaps TRBD1 as D gene, on 6 matching bases. The TCR was taken from a human donor in good health (CMV status not recorded). Some clones in this sample may be carry-over from other donors' samples. The sample taken for sequencing was CD8+ T cells from PBMCs. The CDR3 protein is CASSQEIGGVYEQYF. The DNA sequence is given as TGCGCCAGCAGCCAAGAGATAGGGGGAGTCTACGAGCAGTACTTC.